The T cell receptor (beta chain) under discussion was sequenced for a study of control samples from healthy donors and cancer patients. Sequenced by immunoSEQ multiplex PCR; TCRdb stores in-frame clones only, minus some. The sample lists about 34,000 clones; 70% to 90% were seen once. V gave up 4 bases and J gave up 4 bases; unmatched junction bases: 8. The CDR3 spans 14 residues. The germline CDR1 and CDR2 sequences are SGHNT and YYREEE (reference sequence). This clone was recorded once. The receptor's source is a woman in her thirties or forties with lung cancer. The chain joins TRBV5-4 to TRBJ2-7; 7 bases line up with TRBD2. Sequencing used PBMCs. CDR3 coding DNA: TGTGCCAGCAGCAACCTAGGGAGGGAATACGAGCAGTACTTC. The encoded protein is CASSNLGREYEQYF. The full variable domain, completed using reference TRBV5-4 and TRBJ2-7, is ETGVTQSPTHLIKTRGQQVTLRCSSQSGHNTVSWYQQALGQGPQFIFQYYREEENGRGNFPPRFSGLQFPNYSSELNVNALELDDSALYLCASSNLGREYEQYFGPGTRLTVT.